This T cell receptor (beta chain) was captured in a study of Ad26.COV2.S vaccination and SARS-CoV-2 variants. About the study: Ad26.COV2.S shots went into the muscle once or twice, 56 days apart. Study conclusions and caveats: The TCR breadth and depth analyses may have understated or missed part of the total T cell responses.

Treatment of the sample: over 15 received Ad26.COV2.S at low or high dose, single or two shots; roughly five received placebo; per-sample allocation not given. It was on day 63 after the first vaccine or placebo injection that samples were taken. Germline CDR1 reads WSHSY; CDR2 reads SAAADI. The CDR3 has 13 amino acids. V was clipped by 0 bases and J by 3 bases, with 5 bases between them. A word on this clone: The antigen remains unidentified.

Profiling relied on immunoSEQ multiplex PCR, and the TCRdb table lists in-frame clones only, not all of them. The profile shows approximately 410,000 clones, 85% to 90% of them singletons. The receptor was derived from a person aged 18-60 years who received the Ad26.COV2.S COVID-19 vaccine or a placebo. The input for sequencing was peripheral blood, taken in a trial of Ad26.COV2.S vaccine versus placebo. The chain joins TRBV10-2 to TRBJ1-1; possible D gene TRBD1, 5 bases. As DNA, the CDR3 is TGCGCCAGCAGTGAGTCGACAGACACTGAAGCTTTCTTT. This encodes CASSESTDTEAFF.